The 30 T cell receptor beta chains given below trace back to one sample, sequenced in a study of CD8 T cells in Susac syndrome. RNA, at about 0.45 to 1 ug, was reverse transcribed with random hexamers. TCRdb re-called the immunoSEQ multiplex PCR reads through MiXCR, storing one row per CDR3 protein. The sample lists some 130,000 distinct CDR3 sequences; 95% were seen once. Sequenced material: CD8+ T cells from PBMCs. The source of these receptors is a human donor with Susac syndrome.

The V call is TRBV11-2, the J call TRBJ2-5, with 9 nucleotides matching TRBD2. Germline V gene sequence: CDR1 SGHAT, CDR2 FQNNGV. The junction had 11 bases not matched to a gene; V was cut back by 1 base and J by 5 bases. The CDR3 covers 17 residues. CDR3 amino acids: CASSLGTSASRRETQYF. CDR3 nucleotide sequence: TGTGCCAGCAGCTTAGGGACTAGCGCCTCACGGCGGGAGACCCAGTACTTC.

V is TRBV27 and J is TRBJ2-4; D perhaps matches TRBD1 (5 bases). CDR1 MNHEY and CDR2 SMNVEV come from the germline V gene (reference sequence). V lost 6 bases and J lost 7, with 19 bases in between. This CDR3 spans 15 amino acids. The CDR3 region has the DNA TGTGCCAGCAGATTGGCCGAATGGGCAGGGAACATTCAGTACTTC. It specifies CASRLAEWAGNIQYF.

The rearrangement joins TRBV5-1 to TRBJ1-1; possibly TRBD1 for D (6 bases). V lost 4 bases and J 2 bases, leaving 18 bases between the germline ends. This CDR3 comprises 16 residues. Germline CDR1 SGHRS, CDR2 YFSETQ. CDR3 residues: CASSDGQSHSNTEAFF. DNA for the CDR3: TGCGCCAGCAGCGACGGACAGAGCCACTCCAACACTGAAGCTTTCTTT.

This clonotype was counted a single time. The chain has TRBV15 and TRBJ2-7; D ambiguous. V lost 5 bases and J 5 bases, leaving 19 bases between the germline ends. This CDR3 comprises 15 residues. Germline V gene lookup returns CDR1 LNHNV and CDR2 YYDKDF (reference sequence). The CDR3: CATSSWAKRGDEQYF. The CDR3 DNA follows: TGTGCCACCAGCTCCTGGGCCAAGCGAGGCGACGAGCAGTACTTC.

The chain couples TRBV6-5 to TRBJ2-5; 9 nucleotides align to TRBD1. Trimming took 7 bases from V and 5 from J; bases not matched to a gene: 5. The germline V gene encodes CDR1 MNHEY and CDR2 SVGAGI. The CDR3 contains 13 residues. CDR3 sequence: CASTETGGETQYF. The CDR3, as DNA: TGTGCCAGCACTGAGACAGGGGGGGAGACCCAGTACTTC.

The CDR3 reads CSVGALGRAAFF. In DNA, the CDR3 is TGCAGCGTTGGGGCCCTGGGCAGGGCGGCTTTCTTT. The chain links TRBV29-1 to TRBJ1-1; TRBD1 is a possible D gene (5 bases). Trimming stripped 4 bases from V and 11 bases from J, with 17 bases between. CDR3 length: 12 residues. Germline V gene lookup returns CDR1 SQVTM and CDR2 ANQGSEA.

The CDR3 loop reads CAWSVEGGIDQPQHF. The CDR3 region has the DNA TGTGCCTGGAGTGTCGAGGGGGGAATTGATCAGCCCCAGCATTTT. The chain recombines TRBV30 with TRBJ1-5; perhaps TRBD1 as D (6 bases). The CDR3 loop spans 15 amino acids. The germline V and J ends were trimmed by 0 bases and 5 bases, with 14 bases remaining between them. In germline, CDR1 is GTSNPN, CDR2 SVGIG (reference sequence).

The V and J genes are TRBV4-1 and TRBJ1-2; D may be TRBD1 (5 bases). The V end was cut by 1 base, the J end by 2 bases, with 11 bases between. Looked up from germline, CDR1 is MGHRA and CDR2 is YSYEKL. The CDR3 extends over 15 amino acids. CDR3 bases: TGCGCCAGCAGCCAAGTAGGGGCGGGGAACTATGGCTACACCTTC. This translates into CASSQVGAGNYGYTF.

This clonotype was observed a single time. The chain couples TRBV27 to TRBJ2-7; no reliable D call. CDR1 and CDR2 (germline): MNHEY, SMNVEV (reference sequence). The CDR3 length is 12 residues. V lost 5 bases and J lost 3, with 8 bases in between. CDR3 DNA: TGTGCCAGCAGTGCCAGGAACTACGAGCAGTACTTC. This codes for CASSARNYEQYF.

This chain uses TRBV5-8 with TRBJ2-1; 7 bases align to TRBD2. Unmatched junction bases numbered 9, after V lost 2 bases and J lost 7 bases. CDR3 length: 15 amino acids. The germline V gene encodes CDR1 SGHTS and CDR2 YDEGEE. The CDR3 sequence: CASSLGGSQGNEQFF. CDR3 bases: TGTGCCAGCAGCTTAGGCGGGAGTCAAGGGAATGAGCAGTTCTTC.

J is TRBJ2-5 and V is TRBV7-9; tentative D call: TRBD2 (5 bases). The V gene lost 1 base and the J gene lost 4 bases, with 10 bases spanning the gap. The CDR3 has 14 residues. The germline V gene has CDR1 SEHNR and CDR2 FQNEAQ (reference sequence). The CDR3, as DNA: TGTGCCAGCAGCTTAGTGACGGACTCAGAGACCCAGTACTTC. Translated: CASSLVTDSETQYF.

This sequence joins TRBV28 and TRBJ2-7; D is uncertain. Per the germline V gene, CDR1 is MDHEN and CDR2 is SYDVKM. V shed 2 bases and J shed 4 bases, with 6 bases lying between them. This CDR3 is built from 12 residues. CDR3 in DNA: TGTGCCAGCAGTTTACTGTCGTACGAGCAGTACTTC. It yields the protein CASSLLSYEQYF.

This chain uses TRBV11-2 with TRBJ1-5; D unclear. V lost 2 bases and J lost 2, with 10 bases in between. The V gene's germline CDR1 is SGHAT and CDR2 FQNNGV. This CDR3 region has 15 residues. CDR3 DNA sequence: TGTGCCAGCAGCTTATCACCACTCGGCAATCAGCCCCAGCATTTT. Its protein product is CASSLSPLGNQPQHF.

The V call is TRBV9, the J call TRBJ2-3; D gene unclear. The CDR3 spans 14 residues. Germline CDR1 reads SGDLS; CDR2 reads YYNGEE. V lost 0 bases, J lost 0 bases, and 5 bases lay in between. In DNA form, the CDR3 reads TGTGCCAGCAGCGTAGGCCGTAGCACAGATACGCAGTATTTT. Residues: CASSVGRSTDTQYF.

The V and J genes are TRBV24-1 and TRBJ2-1, with 7 bases that match TRBD2. The CDR3 is made up of 17 amino acids. Germline CDR1 KGHDR, CDR2 SFDVKD. Unmatched junction bases numbered 16, after V lost 3 bases and J lost 9 bases. As DNA, the CDR3 is TGTGCCACCAGTGATACCTCCTCGGGCGGGAGCGCTAGTGAGCAGTTCTTC. Translation gives CATSDTSSGGSASEQFF.

V usage is TRBV14 and J usage is TRBJ2-2; D not resolved. The CDR3 covers 13 residues. Per the germline V gene, CDR1 is SGHDN and CDR2 is FVKESK. Trimming cost V 5 bases and J 6 bases, with 10 bases left between them. For the CDR3, the DNA is TGTGCCAGCAGCTGGATATCCTCCGGGGAGCTGTTTTTT. Amino acid sequence: CASSWISSGELFF.

The chain has TRBV20-1 and TRBJ1-5, with a tentative D call TRBD1 (5 bases). In germline, CDR1 is DFQATT, CDR2 SNEGSKA (reference sequence). The CDR3 is 16 amino acids. V was pared by 5 bases and J by 2 bases, with 19 bases between. CDR3 bases: TGCAGTGCTCCAGAGGTCGGGGCCGATGGCAATCAGCCCCAGCATTTT. This translates into CSAPEVGADGNQPQHF.

The V gene is TRBV27, the J gene TRBJ1-5; D is unclear. V shed 6 bases and J shed 6 bases, with 18 bases lying between them. This CDR3 comprises 15 residues. Germline V gives CDR1 MNHEY, CDR2 SMNVEV (reference sequence). As DNA, the CDR3 is TGTGCCAGCAGCCCAGGACCCCAAGGGAGTCAGCCCCAGCATTTT. It specifies CASSPGPQGSQPQHF.

This sequence joins TRBV6-6 and TRBJ2-3; D uncertain. The germline V gene encodes CDR1 MNHNY and CDR2 SVGAGI (reference sequence). The CDR3 is made up of 10 amino acids. V shed 7 bases and J shed 6 bases, with 5 bases lying between them. CDR3 sequence: CASIGDTQYF. In DNA, the CDR3 is TGTGCCAGCATCGGGGATACGCAGTATTTT.

In its sample, this clonotype was seen once. A read error may account for a junction end that differs from germline. This chain joins TRBV9 and TRBJ2-1; D tentatively fits TRBD1 or TRBD2 (5 bases each). The CDR3 totals 11 residues. From germline, CDR1 is SGDLS and CDR2 YYNGEE. This chain's CDR3 is CATGVGADQVF. CDR3 nucleotides: TGTGCCACCGGGGTAGGGGCCGACCAGGTCTTC.

As DNA, the CDR3 is TGTGCCAGCAGTTTGGGCTCCTCGGACACCGAATATAGCAATCAGCCCCAGCATTTT. This sequence encodes CASSLGSSDTEYSNQPQHF. V and J are TRBV27 and TRBJ1-5, with D maybe TRBD1 (5 bases). With 3 bases removed from V and 0 bases from J, the gap between germline ends came to 21 bases. Germline V gene sequence: CDR1 MNHEY, CDR2 SMNVEV (reference sequence). This CDR3 has 19 residues.

The chain combines TRBV27 with TRBJ2-7; D possibly corresponds to TRBD1 (6 bases). Germline V gene sequence: CDR1 MNHEY, CDR2 SMNVEV (reference sequence). This CDR3 comprises 15 residues. The ends were cut back, 5 bases at V and 3 bases at J, with 17 bases in the middle. In nucleotides, the CDR3 is TGTGCCAGCAGTCCCCAGGGGCAGGGAATCTACGAGCAGTACTTC. This translates into CASSPQGQGIYEQYF.

The chain combines TRBV2 with TRBJ1-5; TRBD1 matches 7 bases. Germline CDR1 and CDR2: SNHLY and FYNNEI. The junction had 6 bases not matched to a gene; V was cut back by 6 bases and J by 1 base. The CDR3 totals 15 residues. The CDR3 loop reads CASRTGRGSNQPQHF. The DNA of the CDR3 is TGTGCCAGCAGGACAGGGAGAGGGAGCAATCAGCCCCAGCATTTT.

The V gene is TRBV7-6, the J gene TRBJ2-1; no definite D call. Trimming stripped 1 base from V and 5 bases from J, with 12 bases between. Per the germline V gene, CDR1 is SGHVS and CDR2 is FNYEAQ. There are 15 residues in the CDR3. This CDR3 reads CASSLDDSFNNEQFF. In DNA, the CDR3 is TGTGCCAGCAGCTTAGATGATAGCTTCAACAATGAGCAGTTCTTC.

The chain has TRBV19 and TRBJ1-5, with D hard to call. Germline CDR1 and CDR2: LNHDA and SQIVND (reference sequence). The CDR3 is 13 amino acids. V was clipped by 5 bases and J by 1 base, with 6 bases between them. CDR3 amino acids: CASSHMSNQPQHF. The CDR3 DNA sequence: TGTGCCAGTAGTCATATGAGCAATCAGCCCCAGCATTTT.

The chain joins TRBV29-1 to TRBJ2-7; D remains ambiguous. The CDR3 extends over 13 amino acids. V was trimmed by 3 bases and J by 4 bases, leaving 13 bases between them. Germline V lookup: CDR1 SQVTM, CDR2 ANQGSEA. The CDR3 DNA reads TGCAGCGTTGAGGTCACCAGCTCATACGAGCAGTACTTC. Protein product: CSVEVTSSYEQYF.

Only a few counts were recorded for this clonotype. The chain couples TRBV7-9 to TRBJ1-2, with D uncertain. The V and J ends lost 0 bases and 2 bases respectively, with 7 bases between them. This CDR3 comprises 14 residues. The V gene's germline CDR1 is SEHNR and CDR2 FQNEAQ (reference sequence). CDR3 loop: CASSLAGVNYGYTF. Written as DNA, the CDR3 is TGTGCCAGCAGCTTAGCGGGTGTCAACTATGGCTACACCTTC.

The rearrangement joins TRBV9 to TRBJ1-1; 8 nucleotides align to TRBD1. CDR3 length equals 13 residues. The V segment lost 3 bases and the J segment 10 bases; nucleotides outside the gene matches: 8. CDR1 and CDR2 from the germline V gene are SGDLS and YYNGEE. This chain's CDR3 is CASSAGDRPGAFF. In DNA, the CDR3 is TGTGCCAGCAGCGCCGGGGACAGGCCGGGAGCTTTCTTT.

This clonotype was recorded only once. This chain links TRBV4-1 with TRBJ2-1, with a weak D call TRBD2 (6 bases). Germline lookup yields CDR1 MGHRA and CDR2 YSYEKL. Trimming cost V 4 bases and J 7 bases, with 20 bases left between them. The CDR3 is made up of 16 amino acids. CDR3 residues: CASSPNAGPLGNEQFF. The CDR3 DNA sequence: TGCGCCAGCAGCCCCAATGCGGGGCCCTTGGGTAATGAGCAGTTCTTC.

The rearrangement uses TRBV3-1 and TRBJ2-5, with D possibly matching TRBD1 (6 bases). The germline gives CDR1 LGHDT, CDR2 YNNKEL (reference sequence). The CDR3 length is 19 residues. Trimming pared 2 bases from V and 1 base from J, leaving 23 bases between. CDR3 in DNA: TGTGCCAGCAGCCAACCACCCTCGGTTGGACAGATGAGCCAAGAGACCCAGTACTTC. Its protein product is CASSQPPSVGQMSQETQYF.